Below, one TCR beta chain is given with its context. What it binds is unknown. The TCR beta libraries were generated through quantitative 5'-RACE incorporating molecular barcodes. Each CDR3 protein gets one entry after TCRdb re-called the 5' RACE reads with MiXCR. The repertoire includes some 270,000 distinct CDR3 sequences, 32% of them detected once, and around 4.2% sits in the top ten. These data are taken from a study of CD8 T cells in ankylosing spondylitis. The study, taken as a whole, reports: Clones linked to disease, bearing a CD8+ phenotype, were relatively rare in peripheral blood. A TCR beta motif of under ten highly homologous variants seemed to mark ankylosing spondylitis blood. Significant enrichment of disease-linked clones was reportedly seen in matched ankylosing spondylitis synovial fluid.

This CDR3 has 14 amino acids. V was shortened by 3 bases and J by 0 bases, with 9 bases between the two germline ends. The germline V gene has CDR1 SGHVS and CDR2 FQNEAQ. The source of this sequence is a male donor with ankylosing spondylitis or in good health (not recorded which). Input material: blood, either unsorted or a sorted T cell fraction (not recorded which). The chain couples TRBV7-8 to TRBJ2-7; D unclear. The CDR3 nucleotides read TGTGCCAGCAGCTTGCTTACCAGCTCCTACGAGCAGTACTTC. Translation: CASSLLTSSYEQYF. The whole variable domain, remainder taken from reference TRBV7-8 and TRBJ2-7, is GAGVSQSPRYKVAKRGQDVALRCDPISGHVSLFWYQQALGQGPEFLTYFQNEAQLDKSGLPSDRFFAERPEGSVSTLKIQRTQQEDSAVYLCASSLLTSSYEQYFGPGTRLTVT.